The TCR beta chain under discussion was sequenced for a study of T-cell reconstitution after alpha-beta-depleted transplantation in children. CDR1 and CDR2 (germline): MRHNA, SNTAGT. The J segment lost 8 bases and the V segment lost 6 bases, leaving 20 bases of the junction unmatched. The CDR3 has 19 residues. This clonotype was observed a handful of times. The antigen remains undetermined. Whole-study findings and limits: From newly produced T cells came most of the T-cell counts and diversity one year after transplant.

The TCRbeta library incorporated unique molecular identifiers. TCRdb re-called the PCR reads with MiXCR, one entry per CDR3 protein. Of some 460,000 distinct CDR3 sequences listed, around 15% are singletons. V gene TRBV6-4 combines with J gene TRBJ2-1; 12 positions match TRBD2. This material consisted of PBMCs, mostly from graft donor cells, taken 360 days after TCRalphabeta/CD19-depleted stem cell transplant. The receptor was isolated from a boy under two years old who had a stem cell transplant for Wiskott-Aldrich syndrome, so the T cells may come from the graft donor. The CDR3 nucleotides are TGTGCCAGCAGGTCCCATACTCTAGCGGGGGGGCCATTGTTCGATGAGCAGTTCTTC. Protein sequence: CASRSHTLAGGPLFDEQFF.